Included here is one T cell receptor beta chain sequence, with context. This clone has more than one count but fewer than ten. No antigen is known for it. One base away there is no much larger clone; base qualities are not given. These data belong to a study of beta chain features in type 1 diabetes (dated by TCRdb to 2016 to 2019). Concerning the study at large: Mean age, gender distribution, total cell number and subset yield did not differ between patients and healthy donors. A total of 100 million to 110 million sorted cells were examined across all samples, and a strong correlation was observed between cell number per subset and RNA yield. In the study, recently diagnosed type 1 diabetes patients and matched healthy donors were compared on the TCRB repertoires of their sorted circulating CD4+ T cell subsets. Regulatory and stem cell-like memory subsets were obtained from only 8 patients and roughly 8 healthy donors, while naive and central memory subsets were obtained from all 28 donors.

A single peripheral blood draw of approximately 100 mL on average was collected from each donor into heparinised tubes. A BD FACSAria II and a panel including CD45RO, CCR7, CD25, CD127, CD95 and CD27 were used to sort naive, central memory, regulatory and stem cell-like memory CD4+ T cells. Purity was above 98% for every sorted population. PBMCs were separated immediately by Lymphoprep density gradient centrifugation and were stained directly, without being cultured. So that batch effects would be minimized, each experiment stained and sorted samples in pairs, pairing one healthy donor with one patient. V is cut by 4 bases and J by 8 bases, and the space between the germline ends is 12 bases. The germline V gene (reference sequence) gives CDR1 as GTSNPN and CDR2 as SVGIG. The CDR3 contains 12 residues, cysteine and phenylalanine counted. Only CDR3 DNA remains: 36 bases, in frame from the first base.

The High Capacity cDNA Reverse Transcription Kit was used to reverse transcribe all of the isolated RNA, meaning that expressed TCRB transcripts were what got sequenced. Deep immunoSEQ sequencing was applied to naive, central memory and regulatory T cell samples, giving an average of around 4 million total reads per sample. Sorted cells were lysed in RLT buffer, and RNA was extracted using DNase-treated RNeasy Micro or Mini kits according to cell number. To prevent cross-contamination, each cell subset was processed individually, whereas patient and healthy donor samples were processed jointly. Using the immunoSEQ multiplex PCR, TCRB sequences were amplified from cDNA into 87-bp fragments spanning the CDR3 region. Amplicons were sequenced on the Illumina HiSeq platform. In the paper's pipeline: Synthetic template baselines were used to correct PCR bias computationally, reads within Hamming distance 2 were collapsed together, and singletons that could not be merged were discarded. Reads were aligned against IMGT to assign V, D and J genes, CDR3 length and insertions or deletions at six rearrangement sites. Within each subset, clonotype counts were normalized to the number of sorted cells before true diversity and Gini coefficients were calculated with the tcR R package. The overlap coefficient, calculated on TCRB nucleotide sequences, was used to quantify repertoire sharing. Out-of-frame TCRB sequences from naive cells were analyzed as a proxy for the pre-selection repertoire. TCRdb took this table from immuneACCESS and kept in-frame rearrangements with V and J called. Such tables lack part of the clones; where checked against another copy, unresolved V genes explain under half of the gap, and the rest is unexplained. V, J and clone size were drawn from that table, and D and trimming were deduced from the DNA. The sample data list roughly 450,000 clones, and 14% of these were observed just once. Roughly 0.038% of the sample lies in the top ten.

Results and caveats for the whole study, not just this receptor: Because cDNA was sequenced instead of genomic DNA, activated cells with high expression could be over-represented, although the groups did not differ in activation or CD3 levels. Naive, central memory and regulatory TCRB repertoires appeared to be more alike among patients than among healthy donors. Fewer insertions and more nucleotide deletions at VDJ recombination sites were observed in patients with type 1 diabetes, implying thymic rearrangement abnormalities. A moderate but significant shortening of TCRB CDR3 length was observed in type 1 diabetes patients in all four CD4+ subsets. Because small numbers of individuals were included in the HLA sub-analyses, any influence of HLA type on TCRB rearrangement was left unresolved. PCR might favor shorter templates, but patient and control samples were amplified and corrected together, so any skew would affect both groups equally.

This chain joins TRBV30 to TRBJ2-1; the D segment could be TRBD2, given 7 matching bases. This TCR was sampled from a man aged 25-45 years in good health. The sequenced sample consisted of naive CD4+ T cells from blood. The sample's cell subset or site, from its label and the paper: true naive CD4+ T cells. The sequence in DNA is TGTGCCTGGACCAAGGGGGGGTATGAGCAGTTCTTC. This codes for CAWTKGGYEQFF.